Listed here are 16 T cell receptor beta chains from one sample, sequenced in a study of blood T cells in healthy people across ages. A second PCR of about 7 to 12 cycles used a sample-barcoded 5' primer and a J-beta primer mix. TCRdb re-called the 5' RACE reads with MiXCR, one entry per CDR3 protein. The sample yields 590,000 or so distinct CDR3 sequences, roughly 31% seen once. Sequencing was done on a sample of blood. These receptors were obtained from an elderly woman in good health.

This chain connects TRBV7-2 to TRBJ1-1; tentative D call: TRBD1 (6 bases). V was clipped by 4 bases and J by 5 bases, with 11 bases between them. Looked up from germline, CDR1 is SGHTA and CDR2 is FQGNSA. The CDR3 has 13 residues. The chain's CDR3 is CASSSDRTTEAFF. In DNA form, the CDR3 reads TGTGCCAGCAGCTCGGACAGAACGACTGAAGCTTTCTTT.

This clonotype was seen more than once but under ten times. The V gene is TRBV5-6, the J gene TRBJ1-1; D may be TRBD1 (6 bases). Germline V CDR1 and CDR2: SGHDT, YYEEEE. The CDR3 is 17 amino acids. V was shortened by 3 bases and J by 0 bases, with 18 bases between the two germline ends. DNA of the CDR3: TGTGCCAGCAGCTGGGAGGGGCAGGGGAGGATGAACACTGAAGCTTTCTTT. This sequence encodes CASSWEGQGRMNTEAFF.

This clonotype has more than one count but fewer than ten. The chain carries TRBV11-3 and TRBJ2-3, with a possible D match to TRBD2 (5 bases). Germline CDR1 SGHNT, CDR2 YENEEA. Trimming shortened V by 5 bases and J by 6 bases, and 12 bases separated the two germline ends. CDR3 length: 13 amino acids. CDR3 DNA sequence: TGTGCCAGCAGCGAAACGGGGTTGGATACGCAGTATTTT. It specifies CASSETGLDTQYF. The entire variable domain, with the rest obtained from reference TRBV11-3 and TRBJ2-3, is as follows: EAGVVQSPRYKIIEKKQPVAFWCNPISGHNTLYWYLQNLGQGPELLIRYENEEAVDDSQLPKDRFSAERLKGVDSTLKIQPAELGDSAVYLCASSETGLDTQYFGPGTRLTVL.

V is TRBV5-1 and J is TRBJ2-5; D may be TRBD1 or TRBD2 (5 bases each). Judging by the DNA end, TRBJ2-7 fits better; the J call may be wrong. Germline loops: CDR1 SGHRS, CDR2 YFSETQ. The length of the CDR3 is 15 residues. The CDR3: CASSPGGQDVYEQYF. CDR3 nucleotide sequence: TGCGCCAGCAGCCCTGGGGGTCAGGATGTGTACGAGCAGTACTTC.

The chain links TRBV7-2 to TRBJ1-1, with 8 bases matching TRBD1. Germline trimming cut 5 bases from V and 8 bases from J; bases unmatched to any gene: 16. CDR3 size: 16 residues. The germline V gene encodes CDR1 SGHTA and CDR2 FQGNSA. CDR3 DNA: TGTGCCAGCAGCCCTAGGACAGGGTTCGTGGTTAAGGAAGCTTTCTTT. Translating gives CASSPRTGFVVKEAFF.

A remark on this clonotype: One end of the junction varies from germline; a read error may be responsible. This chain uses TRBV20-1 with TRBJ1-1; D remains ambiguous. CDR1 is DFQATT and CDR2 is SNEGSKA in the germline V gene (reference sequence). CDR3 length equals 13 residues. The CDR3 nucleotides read TGCAATGCTAGAGTCCTCCCGGACACTGAAGCTTTCTTT. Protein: CNARVLPDTEAFF.

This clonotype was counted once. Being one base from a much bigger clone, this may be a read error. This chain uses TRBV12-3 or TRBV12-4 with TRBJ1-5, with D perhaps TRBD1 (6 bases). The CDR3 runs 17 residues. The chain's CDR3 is CASSFGAGALLNQSQHF. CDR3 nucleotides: TGTGCCAGCAGTTTTGGGGCGGGGGCTCTTCTCAATCAGTCCCAGCATTTT.

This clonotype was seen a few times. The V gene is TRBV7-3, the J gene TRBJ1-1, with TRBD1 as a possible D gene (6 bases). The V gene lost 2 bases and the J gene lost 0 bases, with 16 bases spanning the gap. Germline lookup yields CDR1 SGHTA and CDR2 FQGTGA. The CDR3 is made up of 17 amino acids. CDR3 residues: CASSLLPTGLMNTEAFF. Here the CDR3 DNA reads TGTGCCAGCAGCTTACTTCCCACAGGGCTCATGAACACTGAAGCTTTCTTT.

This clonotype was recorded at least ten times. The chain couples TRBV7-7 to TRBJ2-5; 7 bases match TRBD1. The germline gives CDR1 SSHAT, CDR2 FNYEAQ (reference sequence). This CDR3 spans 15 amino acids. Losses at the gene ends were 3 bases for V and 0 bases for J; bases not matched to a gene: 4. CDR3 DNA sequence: TGTGCCAGCAGCTTGGTGACAGGGAACCAAGAGACCCAGTACTTC. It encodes CASSLVTGNQETQYF.

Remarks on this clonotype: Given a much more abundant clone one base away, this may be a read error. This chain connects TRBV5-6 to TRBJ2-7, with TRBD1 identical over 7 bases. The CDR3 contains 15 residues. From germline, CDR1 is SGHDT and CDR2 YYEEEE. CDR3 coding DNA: TGTGCCAGCAGCTTGCTCGACAGGGCCGCCTACGAGCAGGACTTC. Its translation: CASSLLDRAAYEQDF.

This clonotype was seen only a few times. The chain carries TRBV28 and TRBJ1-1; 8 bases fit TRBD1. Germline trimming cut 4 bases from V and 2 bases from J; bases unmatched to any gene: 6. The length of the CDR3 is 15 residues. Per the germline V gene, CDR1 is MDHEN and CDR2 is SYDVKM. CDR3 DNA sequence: TGTGCCAGCAGTTCCCACGGACAGGGAAACACTGAAGCTTTCTTT. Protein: CASSSHGQGNTEAFF.

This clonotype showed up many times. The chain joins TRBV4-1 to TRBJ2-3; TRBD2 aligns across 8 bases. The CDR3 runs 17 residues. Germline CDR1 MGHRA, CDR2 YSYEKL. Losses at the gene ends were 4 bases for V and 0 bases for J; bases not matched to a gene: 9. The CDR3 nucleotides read TGCGCCAGCAGCCCTTTACTAGCGGCAGCTAGCACAGATACGCAGTATTTT. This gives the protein CASSPLLAAASTDTQYF.

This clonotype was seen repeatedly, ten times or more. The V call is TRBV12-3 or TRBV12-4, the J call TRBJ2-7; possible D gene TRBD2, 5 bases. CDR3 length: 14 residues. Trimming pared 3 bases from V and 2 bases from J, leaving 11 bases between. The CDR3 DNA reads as TGTGCCAGCAGTTTCGACGGGAAAACCTACGAGCAGTACTTC. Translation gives CASSFDGKTYEQYF.

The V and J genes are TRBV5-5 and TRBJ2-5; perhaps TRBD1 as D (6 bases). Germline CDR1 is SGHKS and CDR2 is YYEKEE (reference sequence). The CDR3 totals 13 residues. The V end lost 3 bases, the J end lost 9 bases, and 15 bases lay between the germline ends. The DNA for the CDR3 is TGTGCCAGCAGCTCCTCAGGGGATCAGCCCCAGTACTTC. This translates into CASSSSGDQPQYF.

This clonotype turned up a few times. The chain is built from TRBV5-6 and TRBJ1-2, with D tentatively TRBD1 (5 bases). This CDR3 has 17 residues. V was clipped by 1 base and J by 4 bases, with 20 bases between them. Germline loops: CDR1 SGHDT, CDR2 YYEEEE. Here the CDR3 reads CASSLRSWGQTTYGYTF. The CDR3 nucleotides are TGTGCCAGCAGCTTGAGAAGTTGGGGCCAGACTACCTATGGCTACACCTTC.

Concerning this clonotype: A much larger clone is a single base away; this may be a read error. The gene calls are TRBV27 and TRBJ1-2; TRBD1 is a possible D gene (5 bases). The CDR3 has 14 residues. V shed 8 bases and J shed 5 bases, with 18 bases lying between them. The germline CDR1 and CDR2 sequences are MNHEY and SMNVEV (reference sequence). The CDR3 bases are TGTGCCAGCGGTCCGCAGGGACGGGCTTATGGCTACACCTTC. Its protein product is CASGPQGRAYGYTF.